The source of this T cell receptor beta chain is a study of vaccination and CD4 T cells after COVID-19. Across the whole study: Post-vaccine sampling followed dose two by a median roughly 65 days (range 14 to 241). Overlapping peptides covering the spike proteins of SARS-CoV-2, HCoV-NL63, HCoV-OC43 and HCoV-229E were added to stimulate cells.

Comments on this clonotype: The antigen is undetermined.

General study results and limits: Convalescent patients' vaccine-specific clones were spike mono-reactive in 304 of 307 cases.

Indicated treatment: roughly 11-day PBMC culture with coronavirus spike peptide pools or control peptides (ViraFEST assay). This CDR3 contains 14 residues. V dropped 5 bases and J dropped 12 bases, with 22 bases sitting between them. Looked up from germline, CDR1 is SGHTA and CDR2 is FQGNSA. Once obtained from cultured CD4+ T cells, the DNA was sequenced using the Oncomine TCR Beta short-read assay. TCRdb itself ran the PCR reads through MiXCR, one entry per CDR3 protein. In the table there are under 20,000 distinct CDR3 sequences, around 55% of which are singletons. The clonotype comes from a human donor who had recovered from COVID-19. Sequenced input: CD4+ T cells from blood, cultured in vitro. The genes are TRBV7-2 and TRBJ2-5, with D perhaps matching TRBD2 (6 bases). The CDR3 is CASSLNPGRRLEYF. The CDR3 region has the DNA TGTGCCAGCAGCCTTAATCCCGGGAGACGGCTGGAGTACTTC.